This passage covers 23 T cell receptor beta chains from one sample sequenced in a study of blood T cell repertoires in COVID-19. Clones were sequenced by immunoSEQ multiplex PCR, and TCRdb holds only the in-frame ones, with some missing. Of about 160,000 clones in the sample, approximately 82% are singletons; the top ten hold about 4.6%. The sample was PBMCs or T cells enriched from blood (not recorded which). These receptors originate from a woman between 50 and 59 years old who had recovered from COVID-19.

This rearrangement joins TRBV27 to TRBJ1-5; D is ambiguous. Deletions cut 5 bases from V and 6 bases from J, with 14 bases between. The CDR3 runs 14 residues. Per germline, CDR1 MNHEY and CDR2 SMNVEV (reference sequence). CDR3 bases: TGTGCCAGCAGTATAAAAGGCGGGGTTCAGCCCCAGCATTTT. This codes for CASSIKGGVQPQHF.

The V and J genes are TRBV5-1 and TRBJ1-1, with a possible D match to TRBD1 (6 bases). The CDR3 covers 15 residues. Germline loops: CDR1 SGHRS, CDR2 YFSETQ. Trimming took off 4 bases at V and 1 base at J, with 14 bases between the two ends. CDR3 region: CASSVNRAQNTEAFF. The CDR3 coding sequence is TGCGCCAGCAGCGTTAACAGGGCTCAGAACACTGAAGCTTTCTTT.

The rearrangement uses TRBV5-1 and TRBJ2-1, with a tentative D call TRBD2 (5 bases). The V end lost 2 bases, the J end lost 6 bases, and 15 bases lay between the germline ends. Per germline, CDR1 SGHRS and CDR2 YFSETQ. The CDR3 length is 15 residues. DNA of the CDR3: TGCGCCAGCAGCTTTGGGAGTAGTTATAGCAATGAGCAGTTCTTC. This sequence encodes CASSFGSSYSNEQFF.

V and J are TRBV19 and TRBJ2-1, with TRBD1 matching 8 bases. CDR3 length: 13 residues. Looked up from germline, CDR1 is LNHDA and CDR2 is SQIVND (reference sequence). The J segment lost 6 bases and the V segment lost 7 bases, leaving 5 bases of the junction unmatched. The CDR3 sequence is CASTGQGVNEQFF. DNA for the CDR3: TGTGCCAGTACTGGACAGGGTGTCAATGAGCAGTTCTTC.

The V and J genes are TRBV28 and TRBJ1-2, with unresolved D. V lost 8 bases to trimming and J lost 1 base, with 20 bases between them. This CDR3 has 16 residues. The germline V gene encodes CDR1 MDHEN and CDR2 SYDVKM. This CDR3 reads CASERQDVGINYGYTF. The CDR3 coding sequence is TGTGCCAGCGAAAGACAAGACGTGGGCATTAACTATGGCTACACCTTC.

CDR3 bases: TGTGCCAGCAGTTTAGGAGCGGGGGGACGTCGTGATACGCAGTATTTT. Translating gives CASSLGAGGRRDTQYF. This rearrangement joins TRBV7-3 to TRBJ2-3; 9 nucleotides match TRBD2. With V trimmed by 6 bases and J by 6 bases, 13 bases remained unmatched. The CDR3 covers 16 residues. CDR1 and CDR2 (germline): SGHTA, FQGTGA. The whole variable domain, filled in from reference TRBV7-3 and TRBJ2-3, reads GAGVSQTPSNKVTEKGKYVELRCDPISGHTALYWYRQSLGQGPEFLIYFQGTGAADDSGLPNDRFFAVRPEGSVSTLKIQRTERGDSAVYLCASSLGAGGRRDTQYFGPGTRLTVL.

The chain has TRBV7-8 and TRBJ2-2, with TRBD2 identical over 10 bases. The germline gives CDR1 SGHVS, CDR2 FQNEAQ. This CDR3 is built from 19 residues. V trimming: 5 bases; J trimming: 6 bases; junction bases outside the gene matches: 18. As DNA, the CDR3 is TGTGCCAGCAGCCCCCGCCGATCTAGCGGGGGAGGATTCGCCGGGGAGCTGTTTTTT. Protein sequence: CASSPRRSSGGGFAGELFF.

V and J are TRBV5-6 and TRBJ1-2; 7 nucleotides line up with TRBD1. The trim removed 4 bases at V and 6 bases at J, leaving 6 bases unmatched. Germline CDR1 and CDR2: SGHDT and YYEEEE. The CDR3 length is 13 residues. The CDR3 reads CASSRFDRDGYTF. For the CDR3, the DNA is TGTGCCAGCAGCCGATTCGACAGGGATGGCTACACCTTC.

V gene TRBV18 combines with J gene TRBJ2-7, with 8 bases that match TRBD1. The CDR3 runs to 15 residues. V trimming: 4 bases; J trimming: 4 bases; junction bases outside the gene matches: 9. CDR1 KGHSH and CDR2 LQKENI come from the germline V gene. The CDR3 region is CASSLGTGLGYEQYV. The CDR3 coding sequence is TGTGCCAGCTCACTGGGGACAGGACTGGGGTACGAGCAGTACGTC.

The CDR3 reads CASSFGSSEQYV. In nucleotides, the CDR3 is TGTGCCAGCAGCTTTGGCTCAAGCGAGCAGTACGTC. The chain links TRBV11-3 to TRBJ2-7, with unresolved D. This CDR3 spans 12 amino acids. Trimming stripped 3 bases from V and 6 bases from J, with 9 bases between. Looked up from germline, CDR1 is SGHNT and CDR2 is YENEEA.

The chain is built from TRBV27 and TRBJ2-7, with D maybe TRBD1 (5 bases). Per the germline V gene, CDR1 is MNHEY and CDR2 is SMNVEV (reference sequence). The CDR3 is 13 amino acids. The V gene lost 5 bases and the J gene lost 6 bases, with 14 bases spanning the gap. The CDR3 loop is CASSPLQGAEQYV. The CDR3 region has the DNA TGTGCCAGCAGTCCTCTCCAAGGGGCCGAGCAGTACGTC.

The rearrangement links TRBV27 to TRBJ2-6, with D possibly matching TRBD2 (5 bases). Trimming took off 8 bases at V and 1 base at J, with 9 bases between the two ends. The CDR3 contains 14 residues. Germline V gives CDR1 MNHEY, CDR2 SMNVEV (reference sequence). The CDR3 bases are TGTGCCAGCCGTAGGGAGTCTGGGGCCAACGTCCTGACTTTC. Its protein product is CASRRESGANVLTF.

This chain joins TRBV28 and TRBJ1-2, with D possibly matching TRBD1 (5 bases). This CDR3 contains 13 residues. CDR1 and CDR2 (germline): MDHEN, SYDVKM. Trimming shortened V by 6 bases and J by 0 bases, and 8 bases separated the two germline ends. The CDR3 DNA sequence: TGTGCCAGCAGCTTGGACACTAACTATGGCTACACCTTC. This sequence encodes CASSLDTNYGYTF.

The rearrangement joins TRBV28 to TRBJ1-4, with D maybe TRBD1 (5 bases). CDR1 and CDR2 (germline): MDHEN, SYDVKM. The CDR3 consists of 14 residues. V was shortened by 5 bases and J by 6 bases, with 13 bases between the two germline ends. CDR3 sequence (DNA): TGTGCCAGCAGTCCCGGGGGGATTGATGAAAAACTGTTTTTT. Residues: CASSPGGIDEKLFF.

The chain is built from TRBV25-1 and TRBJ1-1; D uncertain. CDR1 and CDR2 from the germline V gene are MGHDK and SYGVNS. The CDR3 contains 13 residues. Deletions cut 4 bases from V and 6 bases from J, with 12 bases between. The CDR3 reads CASSGRLRAEAFF. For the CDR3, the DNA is TGTGCCAGCAGTGGGCGATTGAGGGCTGAAGCTTTCTTT.

CDR3 nucleotide sequence: TGTGCCAGCAGCTGGGACAGGGGGCACACTGAAGCTTTCTTT. Translated: CASSWDRGHTEAFF. The V call is TRBV5-4, the J call TRBJ1-1; 12 bases align to TRBD1. There are 14 residues in the CDR3. V shed 3 bases and J 3 bases; nucleotides not matched to a gene: 0. Germline CDR1 is SGHNT and CDR2 is YYREEE (reference sequence).

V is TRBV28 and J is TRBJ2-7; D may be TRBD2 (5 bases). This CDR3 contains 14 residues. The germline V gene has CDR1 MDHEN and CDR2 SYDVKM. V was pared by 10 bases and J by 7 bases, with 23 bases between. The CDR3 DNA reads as TGTGCCACATTTTCCCTCCAGAGCGGACCTGAGCAGTACGTC. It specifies CATFSLQSGPEQYV.

CDR3 protein: CASSLGTVSNQPQHF. The DNA for the CDR3 is TGTGCCAGCAGTTTAGGGACAGTTAGCAATCAGCCCCAGCATTTT. The genes are TRBV27 and TRBJ1-5; TRBD1 matches at 7 bases. Germline V lookup: CDR1 MNHEY, CDR2 SMNVEV (reference sequence). The CDR3 is 15 amino acids. V gave up 2 bases and J gave up 0 bases; unmatched junction bases: 1.

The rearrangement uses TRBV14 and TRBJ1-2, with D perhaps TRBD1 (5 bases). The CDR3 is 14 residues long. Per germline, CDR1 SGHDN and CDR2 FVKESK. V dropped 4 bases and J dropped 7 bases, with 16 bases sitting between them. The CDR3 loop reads CASSLQGAVAGYTF. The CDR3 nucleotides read TGTGCCAGCAGCCTTCAAGGGGCAGTAGCTGGCTACACCTTC.

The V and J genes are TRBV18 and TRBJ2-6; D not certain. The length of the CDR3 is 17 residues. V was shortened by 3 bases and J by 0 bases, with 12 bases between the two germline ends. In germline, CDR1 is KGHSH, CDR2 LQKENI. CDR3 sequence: CASSPGPPSSGANVLTF. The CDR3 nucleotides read TGTGCCAGCTCACCTGGGCCACCCTCCTCTGGGGCCAACGTCCTGACTTTC.

CDR3 amino acids: CASSELVYRRQGGRSNEKLFF. The CDR3 bases are TGTGCCAGCAGTGAATTGGTCTACCGGAGACAGGGGGGTCGGTCTAATGAAAAACTGTTTTTT. The chain recombines TRBV2 with TRBJ1-4; 9 bases map to TRBD1. Germline V gene sequence: CDR1 SNHLY, CDR2 FYNNEI. V lost 2 bases to trimming and J lost 3 bases; unmatched junction nucleotides: 19. CDR3 size: 21 residues.

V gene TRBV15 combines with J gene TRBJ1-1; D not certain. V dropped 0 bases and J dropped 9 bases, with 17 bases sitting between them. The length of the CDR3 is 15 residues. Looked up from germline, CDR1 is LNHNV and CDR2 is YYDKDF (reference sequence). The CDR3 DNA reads TGTGCCACCAGCAGAGATGGCGGCACGACGGCTCAAGCTTTCTTT. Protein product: CATSRDGGTTAQAFF.

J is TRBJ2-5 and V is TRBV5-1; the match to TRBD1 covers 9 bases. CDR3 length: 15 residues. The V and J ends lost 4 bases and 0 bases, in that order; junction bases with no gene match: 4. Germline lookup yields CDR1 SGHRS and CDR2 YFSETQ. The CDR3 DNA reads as TGCGCCAGCAGCCCCGGGACAGGGAACCAAGAGACCCAGTACTTC. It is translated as CASSPGTGNQETQYF. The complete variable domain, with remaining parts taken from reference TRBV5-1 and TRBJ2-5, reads KAGVTQTPRYLIKTRGQQVTLSCSPISGHRSVSWYQQTPGQGLQFLFEYFSETQRNKGNFPGRFSGRQFSNSRSEMNVSTLELGDSALYLCASSPGTGNQETQYFGPGTRLLVL.